One sample yielded the 3 T cell receptor beta chains listed below, sequenced in a study of CD8 T cells in ankylosing spondylitis. TCRdb re-called the 5' RACE reads with MiXCR, one entry per CDR3 protein. The sample includes a few hundred thousand distinct CDR3 sequences, roughly 10% seen only once; the top ten take around 7%. The material sequenced was blood, either unsorted or a sorted T cell fraction (not recorded which). The receptors were gathered from a male donor with ankylosing spondylitis or in good health (not recorded which).

This chain uses TRBV12-3 or TRBV12-4 with TRBJ2-5; D assignment may be TRBD1 or TRBD2 (5 bases each). V was trimmed by 2 bases and J by 5 bases, leaving 9 bases between them. The CDR3 spans 13 residues. The CDR3 here is CASSLQGPETQYF. In DNA, the CDR3 is TGTGCCAGCAGTTTACAGGGACCGGAGACCCAGTACTTC.

In this sample, this clonotype turned up many times. The chain uses TRBV5-1 and TRBJ2-7, with D perhaps matching TRBD2 (6 bases). Trimming left V 4 bases short and J 2 bases short, with 13 bases between. Looked up from germline, CDR1 is SGHRS and CDR2 is YFSETQ. This CDR3 comprises 14 residues. The CDR3 loop is CASSPVADAYEQYF. The CDR3 nucleotides read TGCGCCAGCAGCCCTGTAGCGGATGCCTACGAGCAGTACTTC. Together with reference TRBV5-1 and TRBJ2-7, the CDR3 gives the full variable domain: KAGVTQTPRYLIKTRGQQVTLSCSPISGHRSVSWYQQTPGQGLQFLFEYFSETQRNKGNFPGRFSGRQFSNSRSEMNVSTLELGDSALYLCASSPVADAYEQYFGPGTRLTVT.

The chain couples TRBV18 to TRBJ1-1; 8 bases match TRBD1. Germline assignment: CDR1 KGHSH and CDR2 LQKENI. Germline trimming cut 2 bases from V and 13 bases from J; bases unmatched to any gene: 6. This CDR3 contains 12 residues. CDR3 residues: CASSPRTGLVFF. DNA for the CDR3: TGTGCCAGCTCACCAAGGACAGGGTTGGTTTTCTTT.